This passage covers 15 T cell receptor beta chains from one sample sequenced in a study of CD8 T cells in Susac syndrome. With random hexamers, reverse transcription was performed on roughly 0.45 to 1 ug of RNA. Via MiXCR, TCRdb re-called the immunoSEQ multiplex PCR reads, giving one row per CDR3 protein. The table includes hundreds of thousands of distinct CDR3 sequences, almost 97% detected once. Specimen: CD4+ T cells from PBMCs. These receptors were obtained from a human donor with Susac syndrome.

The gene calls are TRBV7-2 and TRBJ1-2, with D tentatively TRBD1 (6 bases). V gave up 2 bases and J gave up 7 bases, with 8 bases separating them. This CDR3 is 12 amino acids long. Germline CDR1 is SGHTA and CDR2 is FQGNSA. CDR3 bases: TGTGCCAGCAGCTTAATGGGGGCTGGCTACACCTTC. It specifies CASSLMGAGYTF.

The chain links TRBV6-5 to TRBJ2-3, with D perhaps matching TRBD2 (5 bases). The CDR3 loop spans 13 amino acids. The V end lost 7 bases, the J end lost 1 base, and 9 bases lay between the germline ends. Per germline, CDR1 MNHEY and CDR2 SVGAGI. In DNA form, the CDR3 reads TGTGCCAGCACCGGAGGACGCACAGATACGCAGTATTTT. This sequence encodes CASTGGRTDTQYF.

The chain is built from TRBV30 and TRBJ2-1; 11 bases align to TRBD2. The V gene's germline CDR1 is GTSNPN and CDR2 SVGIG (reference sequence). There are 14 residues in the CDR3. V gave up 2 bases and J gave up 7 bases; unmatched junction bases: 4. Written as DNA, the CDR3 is TGTGCCTGGAGTTTAGCGGGAGGGGGTAATGAGCAGTTCTTC. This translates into CAWSLAGGGNEQFF.

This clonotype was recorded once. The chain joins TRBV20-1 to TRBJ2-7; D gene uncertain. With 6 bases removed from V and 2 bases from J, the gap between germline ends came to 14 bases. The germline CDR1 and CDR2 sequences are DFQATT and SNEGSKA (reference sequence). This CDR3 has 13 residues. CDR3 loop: CSADAGQAYEQYF. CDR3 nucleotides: TGCAGTGCCGACGCCGGCCAAGCCTACGAGCAGTACTTC.

As DNA, the CDR3 is TGTGCCAGCAGTGAGGGGAGGTATGGCTACACCTTC. It yields the protein CASSEGRYGYTF. The rearrangement joins TRBV9 to TRBJ1-2, with a possible D match to TRBD1 (5 bases). The V end was cut by 5 bases, the J end by 5 bases, with 10 bases between. CDR1 and CDR2 from the germline V gene are SGDLS and YYNGEE. This CDR3 region has 12 residues. Filled out from reference TRBV9 and TRBJ1-2, the complete variable domain reads DSGVTQTPKHLITATGQRVTLRCSPRSGDLSVYWYQQSLDQGLQFLIQYYNGEERAKGNILERFSAQQFPDLHSELNLSSLELGDSALYFCASSEGRYGYTFGSGTRLTVV.

CDR3 in DNA: TGTGCCAGCAGTTTATTGCAAGCTAATGAAAAACTGTTTTTT. Protein product: CASSLLQANEKLFF. The chain joins TRBV28 to TRBJ1-4; D ambiguous. Per germline, CDR1 MDHEN and CDR2 SYDVKM. The CDR3 runs to 14 residues. V was shortened by 1 base and J by 3 bases, with 6 bases between the two germline ends.

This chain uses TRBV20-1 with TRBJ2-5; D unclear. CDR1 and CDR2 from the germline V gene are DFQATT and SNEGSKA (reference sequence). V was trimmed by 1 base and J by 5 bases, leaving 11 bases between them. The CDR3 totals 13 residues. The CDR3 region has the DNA TGCAGTGCTAGAGTTGGTGCTTGGGAGACCCAGTACTTC. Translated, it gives CSARVGAWETQYF.

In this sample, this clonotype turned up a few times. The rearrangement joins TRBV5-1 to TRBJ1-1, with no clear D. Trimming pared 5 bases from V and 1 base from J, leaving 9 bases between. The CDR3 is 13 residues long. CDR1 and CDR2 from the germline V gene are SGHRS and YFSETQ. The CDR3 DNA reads TGCGCCAGCAGAGAGGGAGAGAACACTGAAGCTTTCTTT. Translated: CASREGENTEAFF.

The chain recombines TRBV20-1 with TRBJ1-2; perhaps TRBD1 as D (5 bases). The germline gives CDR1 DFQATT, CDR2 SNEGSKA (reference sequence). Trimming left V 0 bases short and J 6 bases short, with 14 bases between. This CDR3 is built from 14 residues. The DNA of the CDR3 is TGCAGTGCTAGAGACCTTCCTAGGGGTGATGGCTACACCTTC. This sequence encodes CSARDLPRGDGYTF.

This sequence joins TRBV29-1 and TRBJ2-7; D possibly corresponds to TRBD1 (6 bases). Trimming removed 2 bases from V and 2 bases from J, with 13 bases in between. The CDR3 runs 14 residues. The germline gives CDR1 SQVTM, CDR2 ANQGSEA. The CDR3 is CSVEWPGAPYEQYF. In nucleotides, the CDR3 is TGCAGCGTTGAATGGCCAGGGGCCCCCTACGAGCAGTACTTC.

The CDR3 DNA follows: TGTGCCTGGAGTAGGGGACAGGGGGTCACTGGGGCCAACGTCCTGACTTTC. Translation: CAWSRGQGVTGANVLTF. This chain connects TRBV30 to TRBJ2-6, with 11 positions matching TRBD1. The CDR3 has 17 amino acids. Germline V gives CDR1 GTSNPN, CDR2 SVGIG (reference sequence). With V trimmed by 2 bases and J by 2 bases, 5 bases remained unmatched.

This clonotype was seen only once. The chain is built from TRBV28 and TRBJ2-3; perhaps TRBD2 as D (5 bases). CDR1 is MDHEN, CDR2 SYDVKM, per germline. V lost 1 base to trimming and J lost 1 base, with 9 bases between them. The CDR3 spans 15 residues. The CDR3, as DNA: TGTGCCAGCAGTTTATCCGGGGTAGGCACAGATACGCAGTATTTT. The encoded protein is CASSLSGVGTDTQYF.

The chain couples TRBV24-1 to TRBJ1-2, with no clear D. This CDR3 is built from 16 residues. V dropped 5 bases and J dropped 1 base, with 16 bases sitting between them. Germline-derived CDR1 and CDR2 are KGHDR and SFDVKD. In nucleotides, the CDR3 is TGTGCCACCAGTGCCGCGGTCGGGGTTGGTAACTATGGCTACACCTTC. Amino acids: CATSAAVGVGNYGYTF.

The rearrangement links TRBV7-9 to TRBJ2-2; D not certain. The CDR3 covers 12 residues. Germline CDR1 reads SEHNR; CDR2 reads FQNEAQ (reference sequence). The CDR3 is CAQSRDTGELFF. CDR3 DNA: TGTGCTCAATCCCGGGACACCGGGGAGCTGTTTTTT.

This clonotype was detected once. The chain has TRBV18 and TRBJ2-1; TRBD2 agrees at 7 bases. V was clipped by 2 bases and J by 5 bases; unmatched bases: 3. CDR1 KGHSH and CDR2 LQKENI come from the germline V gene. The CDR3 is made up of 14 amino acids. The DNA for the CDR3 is TGTGCCAGCTCACCATTGCGGGAGAACAATGAGCAGTTCTTC. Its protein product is CASSPLRENNEQFF.